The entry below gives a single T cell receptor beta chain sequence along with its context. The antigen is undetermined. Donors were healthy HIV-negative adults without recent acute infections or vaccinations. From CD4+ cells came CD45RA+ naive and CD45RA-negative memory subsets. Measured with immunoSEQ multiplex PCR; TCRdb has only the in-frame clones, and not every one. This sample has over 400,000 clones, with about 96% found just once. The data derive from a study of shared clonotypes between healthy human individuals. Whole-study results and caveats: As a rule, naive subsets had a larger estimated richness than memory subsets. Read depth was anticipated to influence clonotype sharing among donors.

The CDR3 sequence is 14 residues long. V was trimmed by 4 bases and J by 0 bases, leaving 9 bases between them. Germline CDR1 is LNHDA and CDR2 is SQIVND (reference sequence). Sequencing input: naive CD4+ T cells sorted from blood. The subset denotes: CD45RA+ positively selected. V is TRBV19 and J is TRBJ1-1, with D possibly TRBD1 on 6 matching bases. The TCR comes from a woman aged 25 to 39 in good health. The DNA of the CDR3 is TGTGCCAGTAGTAGGGACATATTGAACACTGAAGCTTTCTTT. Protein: CASSRDILNTEAFF.